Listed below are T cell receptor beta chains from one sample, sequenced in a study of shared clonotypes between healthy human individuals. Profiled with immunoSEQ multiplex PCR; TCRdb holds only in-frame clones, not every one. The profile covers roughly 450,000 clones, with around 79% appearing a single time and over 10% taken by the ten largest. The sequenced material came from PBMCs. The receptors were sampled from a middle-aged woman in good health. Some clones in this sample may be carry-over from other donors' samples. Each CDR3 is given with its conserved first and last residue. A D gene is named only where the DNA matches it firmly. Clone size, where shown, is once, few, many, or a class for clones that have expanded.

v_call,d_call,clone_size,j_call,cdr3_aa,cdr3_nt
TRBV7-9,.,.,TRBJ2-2,CASSWVAGEATGELFF,TGTGCCAGCAGCTGGGTGGCAGGGGAAGCCACCGGGGAGCTGTTTTTT
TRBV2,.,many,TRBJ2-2,CASHGTSTGELFF,TGTGCCAGCCACGGGACAAGCACCGGGGAGCTGTTTTTT
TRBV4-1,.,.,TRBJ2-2,CASSHQEVRSGELFF,TGCGCCAGCAGCCACCAGGAGGTGAGGTCCGGGGAGCTGTTTTTT
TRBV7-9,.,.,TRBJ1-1,CASSLVPSPEAFF,TGTGCCAGCAGCTTAGTTCCCAGCCCTGAAGCTTTCTTT
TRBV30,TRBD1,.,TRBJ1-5,CAWDRGLGQPQHF,TGTGCCTGGGACAGGGGGCTTGGGCAGCCCCAGCATTTT
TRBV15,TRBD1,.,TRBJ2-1,CATQRDRASNEQFF,TGTGCCACCCAACGGGACAGGGCCTCCAATGAGCAGTTCTTC
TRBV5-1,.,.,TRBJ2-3,CASSGSVGGGPDTQYF,TGCGCCAGCAGTGGGTCCGTGGGAGGTGGTCCAGATACGCAGTATTTT
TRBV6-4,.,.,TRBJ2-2,CASSERGSTGELFF,TGTGCCAGCAGTGAGAGGGGGAGTACCGGGGAGCTGTTTTTT
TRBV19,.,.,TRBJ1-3,CASRQGNTIYF,TGTGCCAGTAGACAGGGAAACACCATATATTTT
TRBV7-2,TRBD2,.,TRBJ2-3,CASSPGGDLTDTQYF,TGTGCCAGCAGCCCCGGGGGGGACCTAACAGATACGCAGTATTTT
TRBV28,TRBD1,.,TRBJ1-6,CASSRGTGGSSPLHF,TGTGCCAGCAGTAGGGGGACAGGGGGAAGCTCACCCCTCCACTTT
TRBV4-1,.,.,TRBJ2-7,CASSQESGLRSYEQYF,TGCGCCAGCAGCCAAGAATCGGGACTCCGCTCCTACGAGCAGTACTTC
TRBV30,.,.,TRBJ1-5,CAWSVQLGVWPQHF,TGTGCCTGGAGTGTACAATTGGGGGTATGGCCCCAGCATTTT
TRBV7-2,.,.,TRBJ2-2,CASSLFFSNTGELFF,TGTGCCAGCAGCTTATTTTTCTCGAACACCGGGGAGCTGTTTTTT